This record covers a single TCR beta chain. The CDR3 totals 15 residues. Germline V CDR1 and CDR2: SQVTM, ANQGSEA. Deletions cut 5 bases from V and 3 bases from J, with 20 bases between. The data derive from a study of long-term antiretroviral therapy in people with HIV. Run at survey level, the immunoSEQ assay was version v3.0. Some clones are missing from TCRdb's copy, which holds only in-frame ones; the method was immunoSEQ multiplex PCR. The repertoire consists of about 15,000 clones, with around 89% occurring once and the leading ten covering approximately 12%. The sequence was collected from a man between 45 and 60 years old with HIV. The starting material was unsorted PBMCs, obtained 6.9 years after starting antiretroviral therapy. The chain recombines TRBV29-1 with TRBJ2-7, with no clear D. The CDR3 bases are TGCAGCGTTCGATCCCAGCGATCGAAGGTCTACGAGCAGTACTTC. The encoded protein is CSVRSQRSKVYEQYF.